This TCR beta chain was sequenced for a study of blood T cell repertoires in COVID-19. About the research overall: From the United States, Italy and Spain came samples of acute and convalescent COVID-19. PBMCs, B-cell-depleted T cells, or T cells were the source of the cDNA or gDNA that made up the material.

The CDR3 runs to 13 residues. The V and J ends lost 2 bases and 10 bases respectively, with 12 bases between them. Germline CDR1 and CDR2: SGHDN and FVKESK. As processed by the authors: Quantification of nucleated cells was approximated via reference gene primer amplification. The table came from immunoSEQ multiplex PCR; TCRdb's copy has only in-frame clones and leaves some out. V and J calls and clone size come straight from that table; D and trimming were deduced from the DNA. The sample has about 490,000 clones, over 75% seen once. The specimen sequenced was peripheral blood. The chain joins TRBV14 to TRBJ2-1; D may be TRBD2 (5 bases). The sequence was collected from a human donor in a cohort sampled during active COVID-19. The CDR3 protein is CASSQYGSGEQFF. CDR3 DNA: TGTGCCAGCAGCCAATACGGTTCGGGGGAGCAGTTCTTC.